The T cell receptor (beta chain) under discussion was sequenced for a study of OX40 agonist ivuxolimab in advanced cancers. As for the study in general: Eligibility rules accepted prior anti-PD-1, anti-PD-L1 or anti-CTLA-4 therapy, and around 38% had some.

Study findings and constraints: The 0.1-3.0 mg/kg partial responders had among the lowest clonal expansion.

Sampled blood was obtained at baseline, cycle 4 day 1, and cycle 7 day 1. The table came from immunoSEQ multiplex PCR; TCRdb's copy has only in-frame clones and leaves some out. This sample has about 57,000 clones, with 85% to 95% found just once. Points on this clone: Its specificity is not known.

Germline V lookup: CDR1 MNHEY, CDR2 SVGAGI. This CDR3 region has 15 residues. Losses at the gene ends were 0 bases for V and 3 bases for J; bases not matched to a gene: 1. This chain joins TRBV6-5 and TRBJ2-7, with 11 bases that match TRBD1. This sequence was found in an adult with an advanced solid tumor such as melanoma, head and neck, liver or kidney cancer. Sequenced here: CD4+ or CD8+ T cells sorted from blood, sampled in a trial of the OX40 agonist ivuxolimab. The chain's CDR3 is CASSYSGTGGYEQYF. The CDR3 region has the DNA TGTGCCAGCAGTTACTCGGGGACAGGGGGCTACGAGCAGTACTTC.